Listed here is a single TCR beta chain. The antigen is unknown. A read error may be the cause here, since a much bigger clone is one base away. MiXCR, run by TCRdb on the multiplex PCR reads, gives a single entry per CDR3 protein. The sample holds around 300,000 distinct CDR3 sequences, about 33% seen once. This record belongs to a study of breast tumors, draining lymph nodes, adjacent tissues. Overall study results and limits: Luminal-like breast cancer showed significantly greater tumor-nontumor repertoire similarity than basal-like breast cancer did. Findings are consistent with lymph node origin and intratumoral expansion of most tumor T cells. Compared with lymph nodes, tumors were less diverse; compared with nontumor tissue, more. The lymph node origin of tumor T cells was framed as consistent with a hypothesis, not demonstrated.

Samples came from axillary lymph nodes draining the breast cancer. The germline gives CDR1 DFQATT, CDR2 SNEGSKA (reference sequence). The CDR3 runs 15 residues. Sequences were obtained from axillary lymph node tissue. The chain uses TRBV20-1 and TRBJ2-7; D not certain. The TCR comes from a female donor with breast cancer. Some clones in this sample may be carry-over from other donors' samples. The CDR3 DNA follows: TGCGGTGCTAGGGCCCCTCTAGTGGCGGCCTACGAGCAGTACTTC. Protein: CGARAPLVAAYEQYF.